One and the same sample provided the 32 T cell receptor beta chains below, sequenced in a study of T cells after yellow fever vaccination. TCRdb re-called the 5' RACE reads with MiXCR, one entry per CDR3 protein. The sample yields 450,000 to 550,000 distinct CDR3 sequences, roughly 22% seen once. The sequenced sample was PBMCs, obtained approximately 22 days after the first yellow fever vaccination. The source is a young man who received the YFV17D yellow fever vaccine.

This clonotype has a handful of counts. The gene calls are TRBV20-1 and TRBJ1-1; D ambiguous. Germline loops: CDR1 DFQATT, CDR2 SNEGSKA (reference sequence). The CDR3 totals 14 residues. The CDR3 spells CRSAMWQRNTEAFF. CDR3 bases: TGCCGCAGTGCTATGTGGCAGAGAAACACTGAAGCTTTCTTT.

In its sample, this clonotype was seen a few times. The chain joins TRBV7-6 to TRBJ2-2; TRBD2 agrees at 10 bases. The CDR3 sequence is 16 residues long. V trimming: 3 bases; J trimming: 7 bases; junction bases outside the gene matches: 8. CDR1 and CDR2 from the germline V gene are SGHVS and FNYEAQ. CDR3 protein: CASSFQRGGLDGELFF. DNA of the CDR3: TGTGCCAGCAGCTTCCAGCGGGGGGGCCTCGACGGGGAGCTGTTTTTT.

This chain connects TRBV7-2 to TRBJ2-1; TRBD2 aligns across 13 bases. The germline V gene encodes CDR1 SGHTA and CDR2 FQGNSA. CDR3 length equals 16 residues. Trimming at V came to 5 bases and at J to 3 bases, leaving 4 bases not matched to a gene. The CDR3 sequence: CASSPGLAGVYNEQFF. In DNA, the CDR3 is TGTGCCAGCAGCCCCGGACTAGCGGGGGTCTACAATGAGCAGTTCTTC.

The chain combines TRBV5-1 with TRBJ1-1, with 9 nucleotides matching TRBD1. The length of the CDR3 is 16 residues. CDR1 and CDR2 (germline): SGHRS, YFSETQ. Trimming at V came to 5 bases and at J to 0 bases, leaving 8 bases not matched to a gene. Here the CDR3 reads CASRPGQGLMNTEAFF. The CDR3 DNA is TGCGCCAGCAGACCGGGACAGGGTCTAATGAACACTGAAGCTTTCTTT.

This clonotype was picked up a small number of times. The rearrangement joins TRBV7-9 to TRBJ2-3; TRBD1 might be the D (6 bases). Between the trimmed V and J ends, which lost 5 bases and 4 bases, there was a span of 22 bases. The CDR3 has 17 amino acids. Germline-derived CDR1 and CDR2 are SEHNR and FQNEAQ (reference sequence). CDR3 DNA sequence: TGTGCCAGCAGCGAAAACACAGGGAATCTTCGCGCAGATACGCAGTATTTT. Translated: CASSENTGNLRADTQYF.

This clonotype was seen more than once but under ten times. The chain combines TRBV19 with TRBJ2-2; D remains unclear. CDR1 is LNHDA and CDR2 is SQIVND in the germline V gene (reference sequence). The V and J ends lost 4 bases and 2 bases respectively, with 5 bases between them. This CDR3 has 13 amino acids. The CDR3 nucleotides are TGTGCCAGTAGTACGATTAACACCGGGGAGCTGTTTTTT. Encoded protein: CASSTINTGELFF.

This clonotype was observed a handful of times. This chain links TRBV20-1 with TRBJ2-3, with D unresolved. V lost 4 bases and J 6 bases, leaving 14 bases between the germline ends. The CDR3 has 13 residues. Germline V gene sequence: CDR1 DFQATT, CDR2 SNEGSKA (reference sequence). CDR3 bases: TGCAGTGCTAATCGGACCCCCTTGGATACGCAGTATTTT. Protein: CSANRTPLDTQYF.

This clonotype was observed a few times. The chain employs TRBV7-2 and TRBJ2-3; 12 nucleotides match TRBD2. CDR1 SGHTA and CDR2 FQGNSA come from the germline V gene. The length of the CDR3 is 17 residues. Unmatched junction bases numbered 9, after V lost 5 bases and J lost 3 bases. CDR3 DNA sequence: TGTGCCAGCAGCCGGCTAGCGGGGGGGCCGACGACAGATACGCAGTATTTT. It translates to CASSRLAGGPTTDTQYF.

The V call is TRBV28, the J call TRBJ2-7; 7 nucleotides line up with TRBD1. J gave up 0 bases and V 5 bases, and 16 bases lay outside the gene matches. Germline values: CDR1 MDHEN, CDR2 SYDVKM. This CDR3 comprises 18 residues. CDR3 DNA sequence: TGTGCCAGCAGTAAGATCCCGCAGGGGTCAGGGGGCTCCTACGAGCAGTACGTC. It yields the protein CASSKIPQGSGGSYEQYV.

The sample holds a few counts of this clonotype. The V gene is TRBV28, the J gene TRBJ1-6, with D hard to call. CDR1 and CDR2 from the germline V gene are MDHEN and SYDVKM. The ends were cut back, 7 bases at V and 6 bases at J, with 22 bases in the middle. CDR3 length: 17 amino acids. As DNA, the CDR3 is TGTGCCAGCATCACGCCTTACGGGTATGAGGGTAATTCACCCCTCCACTTT. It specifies CASITPYGYEGNSPLHF.

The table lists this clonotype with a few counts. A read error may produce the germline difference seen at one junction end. CDR3 in amino acids: CASSHQPSSGGIF. The DNA of the CDR3 is TGTGCCAGCAGCCACCAACCTTCTAGCGGGGGGATCTTC. The chain carries TRBV12-3 or TRBV12-4 and TRBJ2-1; 11 nucleotides agree with TRBD2. The CDR3 consists of 13 residues.

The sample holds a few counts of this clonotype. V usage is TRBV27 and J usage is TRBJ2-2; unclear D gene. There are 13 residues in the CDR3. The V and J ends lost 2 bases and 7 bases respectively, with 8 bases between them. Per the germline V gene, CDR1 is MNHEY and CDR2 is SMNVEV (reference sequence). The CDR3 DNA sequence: TGTGCCAGCAGTTTAGTCAAGGGCGGGGAGCTGTTTTTT. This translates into CASSLVKGGELFF.

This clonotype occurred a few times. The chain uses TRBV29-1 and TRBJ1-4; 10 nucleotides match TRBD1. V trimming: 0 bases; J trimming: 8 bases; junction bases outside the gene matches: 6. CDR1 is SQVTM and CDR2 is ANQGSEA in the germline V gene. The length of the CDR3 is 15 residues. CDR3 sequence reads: CSVEDRDRGWEKLFF. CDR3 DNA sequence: TGCAGCGTTGAAGATCGGGACAGGGGTTGGGAAAAACTGTTTTTT.

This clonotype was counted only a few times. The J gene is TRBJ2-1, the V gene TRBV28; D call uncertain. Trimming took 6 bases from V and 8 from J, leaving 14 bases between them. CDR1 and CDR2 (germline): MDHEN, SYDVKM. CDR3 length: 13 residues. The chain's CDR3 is CASSPLLRHEQFF. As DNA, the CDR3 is TGTGCCAGCAGCCCCCTGTTGAGGCATGAGCAGTTCTTC.

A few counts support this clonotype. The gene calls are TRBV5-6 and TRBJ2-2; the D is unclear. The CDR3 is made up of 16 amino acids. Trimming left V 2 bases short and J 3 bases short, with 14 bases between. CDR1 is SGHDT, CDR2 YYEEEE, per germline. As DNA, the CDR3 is TGTGCCAGCAGCTTCCCTAACAGACAAGACACCGGGGAGCTGTTTTTT. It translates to CASSFPNRQDTGELFF.

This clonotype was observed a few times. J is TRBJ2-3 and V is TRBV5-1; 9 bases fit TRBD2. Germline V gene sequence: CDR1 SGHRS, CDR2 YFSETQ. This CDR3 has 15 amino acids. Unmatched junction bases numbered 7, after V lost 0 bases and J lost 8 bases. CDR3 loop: CASSLEARGGSTQYF. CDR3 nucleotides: TGCGCCAGCAGCTTGGAGGCGCGGGGGGGTAGTACGCAGTATTTT.

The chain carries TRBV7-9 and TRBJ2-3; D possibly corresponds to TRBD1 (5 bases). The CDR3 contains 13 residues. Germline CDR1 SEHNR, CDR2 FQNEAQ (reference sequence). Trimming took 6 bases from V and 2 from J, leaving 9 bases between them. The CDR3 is CASRSGPTDTQYF. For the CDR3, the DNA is TGTGCCAGCAGATCAGGGCCCACAGATACGCAGTATTTT.

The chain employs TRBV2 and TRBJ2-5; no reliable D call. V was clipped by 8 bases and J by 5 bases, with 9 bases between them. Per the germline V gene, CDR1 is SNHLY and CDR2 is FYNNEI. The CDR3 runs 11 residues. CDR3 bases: TGTGCCAGCCTTGAGTCCGAGACCCAGTACTTC. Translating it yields CASLESETQYF.

The CDR3 region has the DNA TGTGCCAGCAGCCCCTGGGGGGCTAGCGCAGATACGCAGTATTTT. Protein: CASSPWGASADTQYF. The genes are TRBV14 and TRBJ2-3; the D gene could be TRBD1 or TRBD2 (6 bases each). Between the trimmed V and J ends, which lost 4 bases and 4 bases, there was a span of 15 bases. Looked up from germline, CDR1 is SGHDN and CDR2 is FVKESK. The CDR3 is made up of 15 amino acids.

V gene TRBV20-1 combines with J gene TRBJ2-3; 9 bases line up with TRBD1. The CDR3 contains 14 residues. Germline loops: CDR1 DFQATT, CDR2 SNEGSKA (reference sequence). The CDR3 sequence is CSVTGGVFFDTQYF. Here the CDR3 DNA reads TGCAGCGTCACAGGGGGCGTTTTTTTCGATACGCAGTATTTT.

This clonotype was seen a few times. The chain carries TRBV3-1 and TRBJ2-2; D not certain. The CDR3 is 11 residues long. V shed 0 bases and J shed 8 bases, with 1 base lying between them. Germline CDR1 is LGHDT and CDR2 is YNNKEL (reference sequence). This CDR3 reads CASSQEGELFF. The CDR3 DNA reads TGTGCCAGCAGCCAAGAGGGGGAGCTGTTTTTT. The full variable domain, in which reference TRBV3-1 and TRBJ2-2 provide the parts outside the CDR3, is DTAVSQTPKYLVTQMGNDKSIKCEQNLGHDTMYWYKQDSKKFLKIMFSYNNKELIINETVPNRFSPKSPDKAHLNLHINSLELGDSAVYFCASSQEGELFFGEGSRLTVL.

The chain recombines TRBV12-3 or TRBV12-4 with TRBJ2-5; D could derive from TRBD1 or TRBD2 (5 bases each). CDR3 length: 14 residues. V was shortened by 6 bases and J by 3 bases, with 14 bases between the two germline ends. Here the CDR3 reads CASSSDGAEETQYF. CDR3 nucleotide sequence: TGTGCCAGCAGCTCCGACGGGGCGGAAGAGACCCAGTACTTC.

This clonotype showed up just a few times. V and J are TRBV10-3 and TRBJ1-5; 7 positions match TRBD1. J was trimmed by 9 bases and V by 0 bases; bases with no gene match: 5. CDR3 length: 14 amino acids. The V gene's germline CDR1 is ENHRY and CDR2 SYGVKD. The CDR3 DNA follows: TGTGCCATCAGTGAGTCGACAGGGCAAGGGCCCCAGCATTTT. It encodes CAISESTGQGPQHF.

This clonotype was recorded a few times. The CDR3 is CSAPSRGGYGYTF. CDR3 in DNA: TGCAGTGCCCCTTCGAGGGGCGGCTATGGCTACACCTTC. The chain carries TRBV20-1 and TRBJ1-2, with D maybe TRBD1 (5 bases). V was cut by 6 bases and J by 4 bases, with 15 bases left in between. The CDR3 has 13 residues. Per germline, CDR1 DFQATT and CDR2 SNEGSKA (reference sequence).

CDR3 protein: CASSIPTDGANTGELFF. As DNA, the CDR3 is TGTGCCAGCAGTATACCGACGGACGGAGCGAACACCGGGGAGCTGTTTTTT. The chain joins TRBV27 to TRBJ2-2; D unclear. V dropped 5 bases and J dropped 0 bases, with 16 bases sitting between them. Germline V gene sequence: CDR1 MNHEY, CDR2 SMNVEV (reference sequence). The CDR3 is made up of 17 amino acids.

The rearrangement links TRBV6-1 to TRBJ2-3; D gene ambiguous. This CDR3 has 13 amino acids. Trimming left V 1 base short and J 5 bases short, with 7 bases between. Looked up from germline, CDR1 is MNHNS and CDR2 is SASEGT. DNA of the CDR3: TGTGCCAGCAGTGAAGAGGCTGGAGATACGCAGTATTTT. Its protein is CASSEEAGDTQYF.

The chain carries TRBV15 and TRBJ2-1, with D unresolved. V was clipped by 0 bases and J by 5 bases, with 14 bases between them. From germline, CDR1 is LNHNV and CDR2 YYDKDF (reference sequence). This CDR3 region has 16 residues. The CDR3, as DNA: TGTGCCACCAGCAGAGATCTTGGCGGTCCAAACAATGAGCAGTTCTTC. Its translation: CATSRDLGGPNNEQFF.

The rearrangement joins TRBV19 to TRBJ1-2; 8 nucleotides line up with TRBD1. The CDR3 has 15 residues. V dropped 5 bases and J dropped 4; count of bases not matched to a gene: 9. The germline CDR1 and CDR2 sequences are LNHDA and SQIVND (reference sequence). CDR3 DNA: TGTGCCAGTAGTTCACACAGGGGGAAAATCTATGGCTACACCTTC. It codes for CASSSHRGKIYGYTF.

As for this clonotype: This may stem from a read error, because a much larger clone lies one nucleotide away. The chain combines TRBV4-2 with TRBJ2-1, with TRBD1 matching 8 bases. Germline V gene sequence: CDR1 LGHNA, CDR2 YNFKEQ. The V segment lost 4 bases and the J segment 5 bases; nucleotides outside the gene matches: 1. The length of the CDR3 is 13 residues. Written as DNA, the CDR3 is TGTGCCAGCAGCCGGACAGGGAACAATGAGCAGTTCTTC. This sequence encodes CASSRTGNNEQFF.

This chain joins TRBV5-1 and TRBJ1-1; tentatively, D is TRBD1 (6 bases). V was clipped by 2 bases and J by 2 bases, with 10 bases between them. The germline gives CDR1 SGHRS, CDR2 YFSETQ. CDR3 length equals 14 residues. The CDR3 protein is CASSLQQGNTEAFF. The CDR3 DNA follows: TGCGCCAGCAGCTTACAACAGGGAAACACTGAAGCTTTCTTT. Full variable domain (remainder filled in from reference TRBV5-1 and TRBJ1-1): KAGVTQTPRYLIKTRGQQVTLSCSPISGHRSVSWYQQTPGQGLQFLFEYFSETQRNKGNFPGRFSGRQFSNSRSEMNVSTLELGDSALYLCASSLQQGNTEAFFGQGTRLTVV.

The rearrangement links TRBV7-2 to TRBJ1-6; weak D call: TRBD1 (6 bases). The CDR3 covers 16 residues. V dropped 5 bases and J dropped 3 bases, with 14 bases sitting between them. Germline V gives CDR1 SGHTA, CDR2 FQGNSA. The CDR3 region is CASSGSGTHYNSPLHF. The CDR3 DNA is TGTGCCAGCAGCGGCTCGGGGACACACTATAATTCACCCCTCCACTTT. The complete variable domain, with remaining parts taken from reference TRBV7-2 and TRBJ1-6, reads GAGVSQSPSNKVTEKGKDVELRCDPISGHTALYWYRQSLGQGLEFLIYFQGNSAPDKSGLPSDRFSAERTGGSVSTLTIQRTQQEDSAVYLCASSGSGTHYNSPLHFGNGTRLTVT.

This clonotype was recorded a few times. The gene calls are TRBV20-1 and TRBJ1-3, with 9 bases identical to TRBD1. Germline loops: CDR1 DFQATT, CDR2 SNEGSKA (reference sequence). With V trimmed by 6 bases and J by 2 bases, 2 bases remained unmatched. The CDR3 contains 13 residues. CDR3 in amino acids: CSARTGAGNTIYF. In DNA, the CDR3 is TGCAGTGCGAGGACAGGGGCTGGAAACACCATATATTTT.